This T cell receptor beta chain appears in the sequencing data of a study of OX40 agonist ivuxolimab in advanced cancers. Study summary: Every 2 weeks, patients got intravenous ivuxolimab at one of six dose levels (0.01-10 mg/kg). General study results and limits: Averaged across samples, CD8+ T cells carried more expanded clones than CD4+ did. The study observed clonal expansion of CD4+ and CD8+ blood T cells by week 6 at 0.1 to 3.0 mg/kg.

Autoimmune disease history or systemic immunosuppression disqualified patients. Assay: immunoSEQ multiplex PCR; the TCRdb copy retains only in-frame clones and omits some. The sample includes roughly 20,000 clones, 75% to 85% of them seen just once. In the case of this clone: What it binds is not known.

The CDR3 totals 14 residues. The germline V gene has CDR1 SGHTA and CDR2 FQGNSA. Trimming left V 5 bases short and J 3 bases short, with 11 bases between. The sample was CD4+ or CD8+ T cells sorted from blood, taken in a trial of the OX40 agonist ivuxolimab. The clonotype originates from an adult with an advanced solid tumor such as melanoma, head and neck, liver or kidney cancer. The chain links TRBV7-2 to TRBJ2-1; tentative D call: TRBD1 (5 bases). In DNA form, the CDR3 reads TGTGCCAGCAGCCCAAGGGGCTTCTACAATGAGCAGTTCTTC. It encodes CASSPRGFYNEQFF.